The 26 T cell receptor beta chains presented below share a single source sample, sequenced in a study of OX40 agonist ivuxolimab in advanced cancers. To prepare the library, the immunoSEQ multiplex PCR assay was applied. Imported from immuneACCESS, the table was reduced by TCRdb to in-frame sequences with V and J called. These copies leave out some clones; in studies compared against another copy, an unresolved V gene accounts for under half, and the cause of the remainder is not known. The sample has approximately 31,000 clones on record, approximately 89% of them singletons. Of the sample, approximately 0.9% is held by the ten largest clones. The sample in question was CD4+ or CD8+ T cells sorted from blood, obtained in a trial of the OX40 agonist ivuxolimab. The receptors come from an adult with an advanced solid tumor such as melanoma, head and neck, liver or kidney cancer.

The chain combines TRBV5-1 with TRBJ2-1, with 9 bases lining up with TRBD2. Germline-derived CDR1 and CDR2 are SGHRS and YFSETQ. The CDR3 is 16 residues long. V shed 1 base, J shed 5 bases, and the junction held 7 bases outside the gene matches. In DNA form, the CDR3 reads TGCGCCAGCAGCTTGCAAGGGCTAGCGGGGAACAATGAGCAGTTCTTC. Translation: CASSLQGLAGNNEQFF.

The chain recombines TRBV28 with TRBJ2-5; D assignment may be TRBD1 or TRBD2 (6 bases each). The V end was cut by 4 bases, the J end by 5 bases, with 14 bases between. The CDR3 contains 14 residues. Per the germline V gene, CDR1 is MDHEN and CDR2 is SYDVKM. The CDR3 spells CASSSPRGRETQYF. CDR3 DNA: TGTGCCAGCAGTTCTCCCCGGGGGCGGGAGACCCAGTACTTC.

The chain couples TRBV5-5 to TRBJ2-5; TRBD2 matches 12 bases. The CDR3 length is 16 residues. The V gene end was trimmed by 0 bases and the J gene end by 5 bases; junction bases not matched to a gene: 5. CDR1 and CDR2 (germline): SGHKS, YYEKEE (reference sequence). The CDR3 region is CASSLALAGGQETQYF. DNA of the CDR3: TGTGCCAGCAGCTTGGCCCTAGCGGGAGGGCAGGAGACCCAGTACTTC.

The chain combines TRBV6-4 with TRBJ1-6; maybe TRBD1 (5 bases). The germline CDR1 and CDR2 sequences are MRHNA and SNTAGT. The CDR3 consists of 15 residues. V was trimmed by 6 bases and J by 5 bases, leaving 14 bases between them. CDR3: CASRTGQGDNSPLHF. Written as DNA, the CDR3 is TGTGCCAGCAGAACTGGGCAGGGCGATAATTCACCCCTCCACTTT.

The V gene is TRBV11-3, the J gene TRBJ2-1, with 7 positions matching TRBD2. CDR3 length: 17 amino acids. CDR1 and CDR2 from the germline V gene are SGHNT and YENEEA. J gave up 5 bases and V 2 bases, and 12 bases lay outside the gene matches. The CDR3 protein is CASSLWGGSQSHNEQFF. Here the CDR3 DNA reads TGTGCCAGCAGCTTATGGGGCGGGAGCCAGTCCCACAATGAGCAGTTCTTC. Drawing the rest from reference TRBV11-3 and TRBJ2-1, the complete variable domain is EAGVVQSPRYKIIEKKQPVAFWCNPISGHNTLYWYLQNLGQGPELLIRYENEEAVDDSQLPKDRFSAERLKGVDSTLKIQPAELGDSAVYLCASSLWGGSQSHNEQFFGPGTRLTVL.

V usage is TRBV14 and J usage is TRBJ2-7; D is unresolved. CDR1 and CDR2 from the germline V gene are SGHDN and FVKESK. Trimming removed 3 bases at V and 1 base at J, with 7 bases between. The CDR3 spans 13 residues. The chain's CDR3 is CASSHLNSYEQYF. CDR3 coding DNA: TGTGCCAGCAGCCACCTAAATTCCTACGAGCAGTACTTC.

The sample holds one count of this clone. This rearrangement joins TRBV30 to TRBJ2-4; D uncertain. Germline CDR1 and CDR2: GTSNPN and SVGIG (reference sequence). V was trimmed by 3 bases and J by 1 base, leaving 10 bases between them. The CDR3 sequence is 14 residues long. CDR3 nucleotide sequence: TGTGCCTGGAGCCCCCCGGCTGCCAAAAACATTCAGTACTTC. This encodes CAWSPPAAKNIQYF.

Regarding this clone: An end of the junction differs from the germline gene, which may be a read error. This rearrangement joins TRBV12-5 to TRBJ2-1, with D perhaps matching TRBD2 (6 bases). The CDR3 loop spans 12 amino acids. Per germline, CDR1 LGHNT and CDR2 FRNRAP. The CDR3 sequence: CAGRLEDNEQFF. CDR3 nucleotides: TGCGCGGGACGGCTAGAAGACAATGAGCAGTTCTTC. The full variable domain, rest sourced from reference TRBV12-5 and TRBJ2-1, is DARVTQTPRHKVTEMGQEVTMRCQPILGHNTVFWYRQTMMQGLELLAYFRNRAPLDDSGMPKDRFSAEMPDATLATLKIQPSEPRDSAVYFCAGRLEDNEQFFGPGTRLTVL.

V is TRBV30 and J is TRBJ2-7, with 10 bases matching TRBD2. This CDR3 spans 16 amino acids. The germline gives CDR1 GTSNPN, CDR2 SVGIG (reference sequence). Losses at the gene ends were 3 bases for V and 2 bases for J; bases not matched to a gene: 10. The CDR3 sequence is CAWSQGGSGRAYEQYF. DNA of the CDR3: TGTGCCTGGAGCCAGGGGGGGAGCGGGAGGGCCTACGAGCAGTACTTC.

The V call is TRBV9, the J call TRBJ1-2, with 10 bases lining up with TRBD1. Germline values: CDR1 SGDLS, CDR2 YYNGEE. Unmatched junction bases numbered 6, after V lost 0 bases and J lost 4 bases. The length of the CDR3 is 16 residues. The CDR3 nucleotides are TGTGCCAGCAGCGTAGGTGGGACAGGGGATCGCTATGGCTACACCTTC. This codes for CASSVGGTGDRYGYTF.

The chain recombines TRBV11-2 with TRBJ2-3; tentative D call: TRBD2 (5 bases). Germline CDR1 and CDR2: SGHAT and FQNNGV. CDR3 length equals 11 residues. Trimming pared 1 base from V and 13 bases from J, leaving 9 bases between. CDR3 region: CASSLADGKYF. The CDR3 DNA follows: TGTGCCAGCAGCTTAGCTGACGGGAAGTATTTT.

This rearrangement joins TRBV5-1 to TRBJ2-5; 11 nucleotides line up with TRBD2. This CDR3 has 20 amino acids. With 1 base clipped from V and 0 bases from J, the junction kept 14 bases outside the gene matches. CDR1 and CDR2 from the germline V gene are SGHRS and YFSETQ. The CDR3 protein is CASSLPSGGTVKLYQETQYF. CDR3 sequence (DNA): TGCGCCAGCAGCTTGCCTAGCGGGGGGACCGTGAAGCTGTACCAAGAGACCCAGTACTTC. Together with reference TRBV5-1 and TRBJ2-5, the CDR3 gives the full variable domain: KAGVTQTPRYLIKTRGQQVTLSCSPISGHRSVSWYQQTPGQGLQFLFEYFSETQRNKGNFPGRFSGRQFSNSRSEMNVSTLELGDSALYLCASSLPSGGTVKLYQETQYFGPGTRLLVL.

V gene TRBV18 combines with J gene TRBJ2-2; no clear D. The CDR3 runs 13 residues. V lost 1 base and J lost 7, with 7 bases in between. Germline CDR1 KGHSH, CDR2 LQKENI. CDR3 DNA: TGTGCCAGCTCACCACAAAGGAACGGGGAGCTGTTTTTT. It codes for CASSPQRNGELFF.

The gene calls are TRBV19 and TRBJ1-1; 7 bases agree with TRBD1. This CDR3 is built from 14 residues. Germline CDR1 reads LNHDA; CDR2 reads SQIVND (reference sequence). V lost 1 base to trimming and J lost 8 bases; unmatched junction nucleotides: 7. CDR3 amino acids: CASSIGAGQFEAFF. The CDR3 DNA is TGTGCCAGTAGTATAGGAGCGGGACAGTTCGAAGCTTTCTTT.

This chain connects TRBV5-1 to TRBJ1-2, with D maybe TRBD1 (5 bases). The V gene's germline CDR1 is SGHRS and CDR2 YFSETQ. V was cut by 5 bases and J by 8 bases, with 13 bases left in between. The CDR3 is made up of 12 amino acids. As DNA, the CDR3 is TGCGCCAGCAGTCGCGGGGGAGGGGGCTACACCTTC. Protein sequence: CASSRGGGGYTF.

This chain links TRBV5-6 with TRBJ1-6; no firm D call. Trimming removed 4 bases from V and 5 bases from J, with 16 bases in between. The CDR3 is made up of 16 amino acids. CDR1 and CDR2 (germline): SGHDT, YYEEEE. The CDR3 region is CASSEVGGSDNSPLHF. The CDR3 DNA reads TGTGCCAGCAGCGAGGTCGGAGGGTCCGATAATTCACCCCTCCACTTT. The entire variable domain, with the rest obtained from reference TRBV5-6 and TRBJ1-6, is as follows: DAGVTQSPTHLIKTRGQQVTLRCSPKSGHDTVSWYQQALGQGPQFIFQYYEEEERQRGNFPDRFSGHQFPNYSSELNVNALLLGDSALYLCASSEVGGSDNSPLHFGNGTRLTVT.

The rearrangement links TRBV6-6 to TRBJ1-6, with 7 bases that match TRBD1. V gave up 5 bases and J gave up 9 bases; unmatched junction bases: 7. This CDR3 has 14 residues. Germline CDR1 MNHNY, CDR2 SVGAGI (reference sequence). CDR3 region: CASSPGQVGSPLHF. As DNA, the CDR3 is TGTGCCAGCAGTCCAGGACAGGTTGGTTCACCCCTCCACTTT.

The V gene is TRBV9, the J gene TRBJ2-7, with 11 bases that match TRBD2. Germline-derived CDR1 and CDR2 are SGDLS and YYNGEE. The V gene end was trimmed by 4 bases and the J gene end by 4 bases; junction bases not matched to a gene: 16. The CDR3 length is 18 residues. CDR3 nucleotides: TGTGCCAGCAGCCAAACCTTGACTAGCGGGGCCGAGACGTACGAGCAGTACTTC. It codes for CASSQTLTSGAETYEQYF. Combining the CDR3 with reference TRBV9 and TRBJ2-7 gives the whole variable domain DSGVTQTPKHLITATGQRVTLRCSPRSGDLSVYWYQQSLDQGLQFLIQYYNGEERAKGNILERFSAQQFPDLHSELNLSSLELGDSALYFCASSQTLTSGAETYEQYFGPGTRLTVT.

The gene calls are TRBV21-1 and TRBJ2-7; the D segment call TRBD1 is taken from the table without a DNA check. TRBV21-1 is a recognized pseudogene. The CDR3 is 13 amino acids. Here the CDR3 reads CASSTDSTYEQYF. The CDR3 nucleotides are TGTGCCAGCAGCACAGACAGCACCTACGAGCAGTACTTC.

The rearrangement uses TRBV6-1 and TRBJ2-7; D unclear. The CDR3 is 16 residues long. CDR1 and CDR2 (germline): MNHNS, SASEGT. Trimming shortened V by 2 bases and J by 4 bases, and 18 bases separated the two germline ends. As DNA, the CDR3 is TGTGCCAGCAGTGAAATAGTCCGCTCTTGGGTATACGAGCAGTACTTC. Translated, it gives CASSEIVRSWVYEQYF.

This clone has a handful of counts. V usage is TRBV19 and J usage is TRBJ2-2, with 12 bases identical to TRBD2. The ends lost 3 bases at V and 6 bases at J; junction bases unmatched: 8. This CDR3 comprises 17 residues. CDR1 is LNHDA and CDR2 is SQIVND in the germline V gene (reference sequence). CDR3 sequence: CASSIGLAGGPAGELFF. For the CDR3, the DNA is TGTGCCAGTAGTATTGGGCTAGCGGGGGGGCCGGCCGGGGAGCTGTTTTTT.

The chain employs TRBV5-4 and TRBJ1-2; 11 positions agree with TRBD1. V trimming: 0 bases; J trimming: 8 bases; junction bases outside the gene matches: 6. The CDR3 has 15 residues. Germline CDR1 reads SGHNT; CDR2 reads YYREEE (reference sequence). The CDR3 region is CASSLGGQGAGGYTF. Written as DNA, the CDR3 is TGTGCCAGCAGCTTGGGTGGACAGGGGGCCGGGGGCTACACCTTC.

The gene calls are TRBV27 and TRBJ2-6; D gene unclear. Between the trimmed V and J ends, which lost 3 bases and 2 bases, there was a span of 5 bases. The germline V gene encodes CDR1 MNHEY and CDR2 SMNVEV (reference sequence). There are 14 residues in the CDR3. The CDR3 is CASSFGPGANVLTF. As DNA, the CDR3 is TGTGCCAGCAGTTTTGGTCCTGGGGCCAACGTCCTGACTTTC.

The chain has TRBV5-6 and TRBJ1-5; no reliable D call. The length of the CDR3 is 12 residues. V gave up 3 bases and J gave up 8 bases, with 9 bases separating them. CDR1 SGHDT and CDR2 YYEEEE come from the germline V gene. CDR3 DNA: TGTGCCAGCAGCTCTGGGCCGAAGCCCCAGCATTTT. Translation gives CASSSGPKPQHF.

The chain has TRBV7-3 and TRBJ2-1; the match to TRBD1 covers 9 bases. Trimming took 5 bases from V and 14 from J; bases not matched to a gene: 7. The CDR3 extends over 12 amino acids. Germline V gene data show CDR1 as SGHTA and CDR2 as FQGTGA. The CDR3 spells CASSTGQGGKFF. CDR3 DNA sequence: TGTGCCAGCAGCACGGGACAGGGAGGCAAGTTCTTC.

This clone has just a few counts. V usage is TRBV6-5 and J usage is TRBJ1-6, with 8 bases fitting TRBD1. Trimming at V came to 0 bases and at J to 9 bases, leaving 4 bases not matched to a gene. The germline V gene encodes CDR1 MNHEY and CDR2 SVGAGI. CDR3 length: 15 residues. CDR3 in DNA: TGTGCCAGCAGTTACTCCCGGACAGGGAGTTCACCCCTCCACTTT. Its translation: CASSYSRTGSSPLHF.